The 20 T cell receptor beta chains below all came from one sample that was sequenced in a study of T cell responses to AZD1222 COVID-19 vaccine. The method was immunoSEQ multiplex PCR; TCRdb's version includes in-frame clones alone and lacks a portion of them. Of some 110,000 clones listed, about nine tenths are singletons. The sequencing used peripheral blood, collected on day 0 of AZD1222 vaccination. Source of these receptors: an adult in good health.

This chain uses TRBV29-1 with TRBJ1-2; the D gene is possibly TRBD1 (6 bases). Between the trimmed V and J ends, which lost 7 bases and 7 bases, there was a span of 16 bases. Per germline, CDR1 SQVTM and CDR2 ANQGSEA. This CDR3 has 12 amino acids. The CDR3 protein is CSARTEGGGYTF. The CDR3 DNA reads TGCAGCGCCCGGACTGAGGGGGGTGGCTACACCTTC.

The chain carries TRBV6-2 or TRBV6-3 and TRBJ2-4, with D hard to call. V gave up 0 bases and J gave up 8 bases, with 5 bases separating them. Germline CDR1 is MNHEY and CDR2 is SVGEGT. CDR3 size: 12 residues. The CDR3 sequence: CASSYSGYIQYF. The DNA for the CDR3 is TGTGCCAGCAGTTACTCGGGGTACATTCAGTACTTC.

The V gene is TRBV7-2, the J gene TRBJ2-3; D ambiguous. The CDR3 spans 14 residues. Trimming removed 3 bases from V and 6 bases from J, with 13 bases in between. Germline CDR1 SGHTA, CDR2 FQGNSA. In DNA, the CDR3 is TGTGCCAGCAGCTTCACCCCCTTCAGTGATACGCAGTATTTT. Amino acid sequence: CASSFTPFSDTQYF.

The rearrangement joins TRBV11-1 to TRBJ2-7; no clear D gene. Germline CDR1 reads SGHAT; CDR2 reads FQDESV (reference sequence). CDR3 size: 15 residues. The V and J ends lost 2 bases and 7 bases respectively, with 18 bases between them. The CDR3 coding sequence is TGTGCCAGCAGCTTAAAAGGACCGAGGATCGGAGAGCAGTACTTC. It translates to CASSLKGPRIGEQYF.

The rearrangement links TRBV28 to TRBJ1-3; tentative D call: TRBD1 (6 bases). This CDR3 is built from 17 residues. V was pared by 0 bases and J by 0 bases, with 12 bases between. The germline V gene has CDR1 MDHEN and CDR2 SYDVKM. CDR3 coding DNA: TGTGCCAGCAGTTTATGGGTGACAGGATTCTCTGGAAACACCATATATTTT. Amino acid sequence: CASSLWVTGFSGNTIYF.

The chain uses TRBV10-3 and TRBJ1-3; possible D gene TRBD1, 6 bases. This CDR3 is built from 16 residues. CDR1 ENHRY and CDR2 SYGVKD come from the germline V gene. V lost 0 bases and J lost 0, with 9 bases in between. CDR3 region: CAISESADSSGNTIYF. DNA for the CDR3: TGTGCCATCAGTGAGTCCGCGGACAGCTCTGGAAACACCATATATTTT.

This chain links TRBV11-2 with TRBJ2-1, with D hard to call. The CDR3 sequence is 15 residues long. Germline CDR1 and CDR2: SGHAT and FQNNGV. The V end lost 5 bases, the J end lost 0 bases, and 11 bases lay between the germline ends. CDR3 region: CASSPDASSYNEQFF. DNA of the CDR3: TGTGCCAGCAGCCCGGACGCCAGCTCCTACAATGAGCAGTTCTTC. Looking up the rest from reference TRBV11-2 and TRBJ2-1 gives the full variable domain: EAGVAQSPRYKIIEKRQSVAFWCNPISGHATLYWYQQILGQGPKLLIQFQNNGVVDDSQLPKDRFSAERLKGVDSTLKIQPAKLEDSAVYLCASSPDASSYNEQFFGPGTRLTVL.

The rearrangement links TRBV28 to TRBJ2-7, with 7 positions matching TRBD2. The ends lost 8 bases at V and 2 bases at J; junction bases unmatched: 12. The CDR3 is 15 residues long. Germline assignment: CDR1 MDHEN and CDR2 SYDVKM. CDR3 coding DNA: TGTGCCAGCCAGGGCGGGGGAGGGGTCCCCTACGAGCAGTACTTC. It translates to CASQGGGGVPYEQYF.

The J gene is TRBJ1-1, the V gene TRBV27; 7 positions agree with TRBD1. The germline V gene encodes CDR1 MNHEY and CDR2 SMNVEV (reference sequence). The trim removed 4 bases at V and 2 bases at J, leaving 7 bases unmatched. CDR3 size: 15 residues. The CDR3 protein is CASSSGQPGNTEAFF. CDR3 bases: TGTGCCAGCAGTTCGGGACAGCCGGGTAACACTGAAGCTTTCTTT.

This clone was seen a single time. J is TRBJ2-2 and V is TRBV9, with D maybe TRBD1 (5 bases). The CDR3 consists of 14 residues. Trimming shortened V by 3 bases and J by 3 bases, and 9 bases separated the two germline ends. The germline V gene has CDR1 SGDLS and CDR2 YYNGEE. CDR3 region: CASSDDSYTGELFF. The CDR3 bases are TGTGCCAGCAGCGACGACAGTTACACCGGGGAGCTGTTTTTT.

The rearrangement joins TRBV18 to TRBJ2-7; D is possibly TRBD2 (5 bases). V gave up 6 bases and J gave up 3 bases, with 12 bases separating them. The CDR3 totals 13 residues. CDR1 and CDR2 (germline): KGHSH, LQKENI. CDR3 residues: CASSSQRYYEQYF. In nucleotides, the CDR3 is TGTGCCAGCTCGAGCCAGCGGTACTACGAGCAGTACTTC. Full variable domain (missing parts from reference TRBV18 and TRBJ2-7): NAGVMQNPRHLVRRRGQEARLRCSPMKGHSHVYWYRQLPEEGLKFMVYLQKENIIDESGMPKERFSAEFPKEGPSILRIQQVVRGDSAAYFCASSSQRYYEQYFGPGTRLTVT.

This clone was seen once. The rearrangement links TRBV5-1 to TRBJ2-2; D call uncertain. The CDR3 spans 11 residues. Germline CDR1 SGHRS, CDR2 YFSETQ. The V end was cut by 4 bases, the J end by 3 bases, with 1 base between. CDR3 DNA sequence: TGCGCCAGCAGCGACACCGGGGAGCTGTTTTTT. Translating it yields CASSDTGELFF.

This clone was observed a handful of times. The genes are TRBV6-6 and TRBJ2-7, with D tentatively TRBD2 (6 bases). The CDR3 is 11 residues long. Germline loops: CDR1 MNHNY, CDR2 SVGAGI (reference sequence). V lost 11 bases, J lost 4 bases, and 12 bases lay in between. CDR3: CAARREYEQYF. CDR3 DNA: TGTGCCGCCCGGAGGGAGTACGAGCAGTACTTC.

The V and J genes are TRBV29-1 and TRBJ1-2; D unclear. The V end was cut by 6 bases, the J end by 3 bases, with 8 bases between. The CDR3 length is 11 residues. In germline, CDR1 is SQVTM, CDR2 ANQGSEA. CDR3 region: CSVYGDYGYTF. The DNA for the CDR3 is TGCAGCGTATACGGGGACTATGGCTACACCTTC.

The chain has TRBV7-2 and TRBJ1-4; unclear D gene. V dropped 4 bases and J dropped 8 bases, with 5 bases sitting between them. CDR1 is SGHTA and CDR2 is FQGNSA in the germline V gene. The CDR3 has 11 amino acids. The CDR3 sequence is CASSWREKLFF. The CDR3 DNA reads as TGTGCCAGCAGCTGGCGGGAAAAACTGTTTTTT.

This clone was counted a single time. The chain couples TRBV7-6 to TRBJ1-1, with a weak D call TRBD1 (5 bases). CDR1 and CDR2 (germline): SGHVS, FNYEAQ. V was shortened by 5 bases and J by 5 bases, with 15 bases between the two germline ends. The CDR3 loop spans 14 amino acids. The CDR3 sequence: CASSQIQGWTEAFF. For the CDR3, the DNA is TGTGCCAGCAGCCAGATTCAGGGTTGGACTGAAGCTTTCTTT.

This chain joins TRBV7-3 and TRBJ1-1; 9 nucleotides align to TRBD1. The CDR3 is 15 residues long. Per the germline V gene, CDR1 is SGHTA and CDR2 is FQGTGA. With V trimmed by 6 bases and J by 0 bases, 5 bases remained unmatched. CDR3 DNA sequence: TGTGCCAGCAGTAACGGACAGGGGATGAACACTGAAGCTTTCTTT. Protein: CASSNGQGMNTEAFF.

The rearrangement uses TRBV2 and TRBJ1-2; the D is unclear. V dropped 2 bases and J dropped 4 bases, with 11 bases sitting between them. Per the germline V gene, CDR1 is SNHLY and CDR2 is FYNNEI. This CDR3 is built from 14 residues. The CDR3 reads CASSEPGSGYGYTF. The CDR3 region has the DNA TGTGCCAGCAGTGAACCGGGCAGCGGCTATGGCTACACCTTC.

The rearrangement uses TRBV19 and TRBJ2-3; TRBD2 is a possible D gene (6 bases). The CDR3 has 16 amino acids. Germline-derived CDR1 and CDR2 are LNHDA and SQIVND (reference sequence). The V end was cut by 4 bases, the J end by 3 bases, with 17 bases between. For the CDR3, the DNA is TGTGCCAGTAGTAGTTACGTAGGAGGGCCTACAGATACGCAGTATTTT. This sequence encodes CASSSYVGGPTDTQYF.

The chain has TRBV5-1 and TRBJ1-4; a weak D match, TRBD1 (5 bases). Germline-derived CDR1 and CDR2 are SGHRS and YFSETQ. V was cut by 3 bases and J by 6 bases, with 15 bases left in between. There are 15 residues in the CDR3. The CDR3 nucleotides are TGCGCCAGCAGCTGGGGCCGGGGCGCGGATGAAAAACTGTTTTTT. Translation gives CASSWGRGADEKLFF.